The clone carrying this T cell receptor (beta chain) was seen at least ten times. The antigen remains unidentified. The time point: longitudinal time-point 1 (baseline). From 2 million PBMCs stored at -80 C, the unsorted libraries were generated. Germline CDR1 SGHDT, CDR2 YYEEEE. V gave up 0 bases and J gave up 7 bases, with 7 bases separating them. The CDR3 spans 13 residues. This sample was included in a study of neurological immune-mediated disorders. Study-wide points: CDR3 amino acid sequences of expanded clones were not shared across subjects, a result suggesting private repertoires in all groups. It was HTLV-1-associated myelopathy that showed the most TCR clonal expansion, while multiple sclerosis showed the least, falling below healthy controls.

A single run covered 15-18 subjects with over 160 million TCR-beta sequences. TCRdb processed the 5' RACE reads anew with MiXCR; each CDR3 protein has one entry. The sample lists tens of thousands of distinct CDR3 sequences, approximately 11% seen once, with 6% to 8.5% in the top ten. The chain links TRBV5-6 to TRBJ1-4; no clear D gene. This TCR was sampled from a male donor with HTLV-1-associated myelopathy (HAM/TSP). Sequencing was performed on PBMCs. In DNA, the CDR3 is TGTGCCAGCAGCTTGGTGCGGGTTGAAAAACTGTTTTTT. Translation: CASSLVRVEKLFF. Complete variable domain (other parts from reference TRBV5-6 and TRBJ1-4): DAGVTQSPTHLIKTRGQQVTLRCSPKSGHDTVSWYQQALGQGPQFIFQYYEEEERQRGNFPDRFSGHQFPNYSSELNVNALLLGDSALYLCASSLVRVEKLFFGSGTQLSVL.